Each of the 14 T cell receptor beta chains below was sequenced from the same sample in a study of blood T cell repertoires in COVID-19. Assay used: immunoSEQ multiplex PCR; TCRdb lists only in-frame clones, some missing. Found here are about 220,000 clones, around 85% of them singletons; the top ten hold roughly 3%. What was sequenced was peripheral blood. These TCRs come from a woman in her thirties who had recovered from COVID-19.

V is TRBV3-1 (or the pseudogene TRBV3-2) and J is TRBJ1-2; no definite D call. The germline V gene has CDR1 LGHDT and CDR2 YNNKEL (reference sequence). The length of the CDR3 is 16 residues. Trimming took off 0 bases at V and 1 base at J, with 12 bases between the two ends. CDR3 sequence reads: CASSQDLWAHNYGYTF. As DNA, the CDR3 is TGTGCCAGCAGCCAAGATTTGTGGGCACATAACTATGGCTACACCTTC.

This chain joins TRBV27 and TRBJ1-5, with TRBD1 as a possible D gene (6 bases). Germline loops: CDR1 MNHEY, CDR2 SMNVEV (reference sequence). V was cut by 5 bases and J by 6 bases, with 14 bases left in between. The CDR3 totals 14 residues. CDR3 region: CASSLHREGQPQHF. DNA of the CDR3: TGTGCCAGCAGTCTCCACAGGGAGGGTCAGCCCCAGCATTTT.

This rearrangement joins TRBV12-3 or TRBV12-4 to TRBJ1-1; a possible D gene is TRBD1 (5 bases). The CDR3 is made up of 11 amino acids. V was pared by 3 bases and J by 8 bases, with 7 bases between. The chain's CDR3 is CASSFQGEAFF. CDR3 bases: TGTGCCAGCAGTTTTCAGGGAGAAGCTTTCTTT.

The genes are TRBV5-6 and TRBJ2-7; 15 nucleotides line up with TRBD2. Trimming cost V 3 bases and J 0 bases; bases outside gene matches: 10. Looked up from germline, CDR1 is SGHDT and CDR2 is YYEEEE. The CDR3 consists of 19 residues. As DNA, the CDR3 is TGTGCCAGCAGCTCAACTACCGGACTAGCGGGGGGGCCCTCCTACGAGCAGTACTTC. This codes for CASSSTTGLAGGPSYEQYF.

The chain recombines TRBV11-2 with TRBJ2-7; 10 nucleotides line up with TRBD2. The CDR3 has 18 amino acids. V lost 5 bases and J lost 3; bases outside the gene matches: 16. Germline CDR1 SGHAT, CDR2 FQNNGV. CDR3 coding DNA: TGTGCCAGCAGCCTGAGGGCTAGCGGGGGCGCCTTTAACTACGAGCAGTACTTC. It codes for CASSLRASGGAFNYEQYF.

The rearrangement links TRBV3-1 (or the pseudogene TRBV3-2) to TRBJ2-5; 7 nucleotides match TRBD1. Looked up from germline, CDR1 is LGHDT and CDR2 is YNNKEL (reference sequence). The V and J ends lost 5 bases and 5 bases, in that order; junction bases with no gene match: 8. This CDR3 contains 14 residues. For the CDR3, the DNA is TGTGCCAGCAGCGTACAGGGGCTGTTGGAGACCCAGTACTTC. Protein sequence: CASSVQGLLETQYF.

This CDR3 reads CASGLGQYTYEQYF. The CDR3 DNA reads as TGTGCTAGTGGTTTGGGACAGTACACCTACGAGCAGTACTTC. The V call is TRBV12-5, the J call TRBJ2-7; D might be TRBD1 (5 bases). The CDR3 contains 14 residues. Germline CDR1 and CDR2: LGHNT and FRNRAP. With 1 base removed from V and 2 bases from J, the gap between germline ends came to 9 bases.

This chain links TRBV2 with TRBJ2-2, with 7 positions matching TRBD1. The germline gives CDR1 SNHLY, CDR2 FYNNEI. Trimming cost V 8 bases and J 4 bases; bases outside gene matches: 13. The CDR3 loop spans 16 amino acids. CDR3 residues: CASGFGQAGSTGELFF. The CDR3 bases are TGTGCCAGCGGCTTTGGACAGGCGGGTAGCACCGGGGAGCTGTTTTTT.

This clone was observed once. The chain has TRBV2 and TRBJ1-6; D remains unclear. V lost 3 bases, J lost 5 bases, and 8 bases lay in between. The CDR3 contains 14 residues. CDR1 and CDR2 (germline): SNHLY, FYNNEI. The CDR3 loop reads CASSEAGDNSPLHF. The DNA for the CDR3 is TGTGCCAGCAGTGAGGCGGGTGATAATTCACCCCTCCACTTT.

This clone was seen just once. The rearrangement links TRBV9 to TRBJ2-3; weak D call: TRBD1 (5 bases). CDR3 length equals 11 residues. The germline V and J ends were trimmed by 6 bases and 7 bases, with 9 bases remaining between them. CDR1 is SGDLS, CDR2 YYNGEE, per germline. The CDR3 DNA sequence: TGTGCCAGCACCTCAGGGTATACGCAGTATTTT. Protein product: CASTSGYTQYF.

This CDR3 reads CASSQGGELFF. The DNA for the CDR3 is TGTGCCAGCAGCCAGGGCGGGGAGCTGTTTTTT. The chain uses TRBV12-3 or TRBV12-4 and TRBJ2-2, with a weak D call TRBD1 (5 bases). The CDR3 has 11 amino acids. V lost 6 bases to trimming and J lost 7 bases, with 6 bases between them.

This chain uses TRBV2 with TRBJ1-5; D might be TRBD1 (6 bases). V shed 5 bases and J shed 0 bases, with 11 bases lying between them. Looked up from germline, CDR1 is SNHLY and CDR2 is FYNNEI. The CDR3 is made up of 15 amino acids. This CDR3 reads CASSRDTYSNQPQHF. CDR3 sequence (DNA): TGTGCCAGCAGTCGGGACACCTATAGCAATCAGCCCCAGCATTTT.

This chain connects TRBV7-7 to TRBJ2-1; maybe TRBD1 (6 bases). CDR3 length equals 15 residues. The V gene lost 0 bases and the J gene lost 6 bases, with 12 bases spanning the gap. The germline gives CDR1 SSHAT, CDR2 FNYEAQ (reference sequence). In DNA form, the CDR3 reads TGTGCCAGCAGCTTAGCGGTGGCAGGGGTCAATGAGCAGTTCTTC. Protein sequence: CASSLAVAGVNEQFF.

V gene TRBV24-1 combines with J gene TRBJ2-1; 7 bases are shared with TRBD1. The V and J ends lost 4 bases and 8 bases, in that order; junction bases with no gene match: 7. Germline CDR1 reads KGHDR; CDR2 reads SFDVKD. The CDR3 covers 14 residues. CDR3 loop: CATSDPTGSHEQFF. The CDR3 coding sequence is TGTGCCACCAGTGACCCGACAGGGTCCCATGAGCAGTTCTTC.